This T cell receptor (beta chain) was sequenced in a study of Ad26.COV2.S vaccination and SARS-CoV-2 variants. In the study overall: Ad26.COV2.S, an intramuscular injection, was given once or twice 56 days apart.

Clones were read by immunoSEQ multiplex PCR, and TCRdb kept only the in-frame ones, dropping some. Here the sample spans hundreds of thousands of clones, around nine tenths being singletons. Described treatment: roughly 19 received Ad26.COV2.S at low or high dose, single or two shots; about 5 received placebo; per-sample allocation not given. It was on day 63 after the first vaccine or placebo injection that samples were taken. This vaccine is an Ad26 vector that expresses the Wuhan-strain SARS-CoV-2 spike. V was shortened by 5 bases and J by 1 base, with 8 bases between the two germline ends. The CDR3 is made up of 13 amino acids. The germline CDR1 and CDR2 sequences are WSHSY and SAAADI.

The chain employs TRBV10-2 and TRBJ1-1, with a weak D call TRBD1 (5 bases). The specimen was peripheral blood, collected in a trial of Ad26.COV2.S vaccine versus placebo. The TCR comes from a person aged 18-65 years who received the Ad26.COV2.S COVID-19 vaccine or a placebo. The CDR3 region has the DNA TGCGCCAGCAGTTACGACAGGAACACTGAAGCTTTCTTT. As protein: CASSYDRNTEAFF.